This T cell receptor (beta chain) came from a study of T cell repertoires in cytomegalovirus infection. Study-level results: HLA-C-restricted CMV clonotypes gave the most frequent clonotype in two of eight donors.

TCRdb independently ran MiXCR on the reads; one entry per CDR3 protein. The sample comprises some 500,000 distinct CDR3 sequences, about 40% of which are singletons, and about half rests with the top ten. As concerns this clonotype: The antigen is undetermined.

This CDR3 is 15 amino acids long. The V and J ends lost 8 bases and 5 bases, in that order; junction bases with no gene match: 12. Germline values: CDR1 MGHDK, CDR2 SYGVNS. Specimen: cultured PBMCs, collected from culture after CMV antigen stimulation. This sequence was found in a human donor in good health (CMV status not recorded). Some clones in this sample may be carry-over from other donors' samples. V and J are TRBV25-1 and TRBJ2-1; 7 nucleotides agree with TRBD1. The CDR3 loop is CASGKQGLVNNEQFF. In DNA, the CDR3 is TGTGCCAGCGGAAAACAGGGGTTGGTCAACAATGAGCAGTTCTTC.